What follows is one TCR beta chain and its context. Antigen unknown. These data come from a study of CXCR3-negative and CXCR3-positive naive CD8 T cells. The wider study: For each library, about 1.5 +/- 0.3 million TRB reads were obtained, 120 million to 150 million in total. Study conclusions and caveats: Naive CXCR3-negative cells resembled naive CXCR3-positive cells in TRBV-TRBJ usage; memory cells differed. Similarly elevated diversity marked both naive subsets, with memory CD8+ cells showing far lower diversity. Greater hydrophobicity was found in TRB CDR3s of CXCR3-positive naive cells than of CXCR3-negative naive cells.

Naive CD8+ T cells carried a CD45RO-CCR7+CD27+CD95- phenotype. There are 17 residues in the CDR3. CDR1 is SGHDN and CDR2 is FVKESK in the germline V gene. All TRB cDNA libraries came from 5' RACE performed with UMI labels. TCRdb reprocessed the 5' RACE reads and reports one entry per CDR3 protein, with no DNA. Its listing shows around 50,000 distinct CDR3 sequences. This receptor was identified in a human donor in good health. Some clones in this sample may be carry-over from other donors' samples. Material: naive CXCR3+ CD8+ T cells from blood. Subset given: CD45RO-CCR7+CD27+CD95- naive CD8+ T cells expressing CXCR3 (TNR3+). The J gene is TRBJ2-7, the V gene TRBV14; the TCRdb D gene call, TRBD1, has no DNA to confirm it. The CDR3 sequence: CASSQTIPGQGRREQYF.